This TCR beta chain comes out of a study of blood T cell repertoires in COVID-19. At the level of the study: Researchers got acute and convalescent COVID-19 samples from the United States, Italy and Spain. Sample material is recorded as cDNA or gDNA derived from T cells, B-cell-depleted T cells, or PBMCs.

Trimming removed 1 base from V and 0 bases from J, with 9 bases in between. The CDR3 is 16 residues long. Germline CDR1 and CDR2: KGHSH and LQKENI. Methods used by the authors: Amplification of reference gene primers was used by the study to estimate nucleated cell counts. Libraries were prepared by immunoSEQ multiplex PCR; TCRdb keeps only in-frame clonotypes and omits some of them. Clone size and V and J calls were adopted from that table, with D and trimming inferred from the DNA. The table lists 250,000 to 300,000 clones, around 88% of them singletons. The clonotype originates from a man older than 75 with acute or convalescent COVID-19. The chain has TRBV18 and TRBJ2-2; a weak D match, TRBD1 (5 bases). Sequencing used peripheral blood. The CDR3 DNA reads TGTGCCAGCTCACCACGGAGACAGACGAACACCGGGGAGCTGTTTTTT. It encodes CASSPRRQTNTGELFF.